The 27 T cell receptor beta chains below come from one sample, sequenced in a study of blood T cell repertoires in COVID-19. Only in-frame clones appear in the TCRdb table, and some are missing; sequencing was by immunoSEQ multiplex PCR. Of 55,000 to 65,000 clones in the sample, around 87% were seen once. Material: peripheral blood. The receptors derive from a man in his 60s with active or convalescent COVID-19.

The chain links TRBV7-9 to TRBJ1-2; 8 nucleotides agree with TRBD1. The CDR3 length is 13 residues. Germline CDR1 reads SEHNR; CDR2 reads FQNEAQ (reference sequence). The V and J ends lost 4 bases and 5 bases, in that order; junction bases with no gene match: 3. CDR3 DNA: TGTGCCAGCAGCTACGGACAGGGTTATGGCTACACCTTC. Amino acids: CASSYGQGYGYTF.

This chain uses TRBV18 with TRBJ2-3; 9 positions agree with TRBD2. With 0 bases clipped from V and 2 bases from J, the junction kept 3 bases outside the gene matches. The V gene's germline CDR1 is KGHSH and CDR2 LQKENI. The CDR3 contains 16 residues. CDR3 nucleotides: TGTGCCAGCTCACCACCGAGACTAGCGGTCACAGATACGCAGTATTTT. As protein: CASSPPRLAVTDTQYF.

V and J are TRBV6-5 and TRBJ1-5; no clear D gene. Germline V gene data show CDR1 as MNHEY and CDR2 as SVGAGI. The CDR3 runs 13 residues. Trimming took off 0 bases at V and 4 bases at J, with 4 bases between the two ends. The CDR3 bases are TGTGCCAGCAGTTACTCGAGGAATCAGCCCCAGCATTTT. Encoded protein: CASSYSRNQPQHF.

The chain links TRBV14 to TRBJ2-7; maybe TRBD1 (6 bases). The CDR3 runs 13 residues. Germline-derived CDR1 and CDR2 are SGHDN and FVKESK. V was shortened by 6 bases and J by 3 bases, with 12 bases between the two germline ends. The CDR3 region has the DNA TGTGCCAGCAGGGGACAAGGCGACTACGAGCAGTACTTC. It yields the protein CASRGQGDYEQYF.

This sequence joins TRBV7-3 and TRBJ2-1; TRBD2 aligns across 10 bases. J gave up 4 bases and V 3 bases, and 9 bases lay outside the gene matches. CDR3 length: 17 amino acids. In germline, CDR1 is SGHTA, CDR2 FQGTGA. CDR3 sequence: CASSLLAGANVYNEQFF. Here the CDR3 DNA reads TGTGCCAGCAGCTTGCTAGCGGGGGCCAACGTATACAATGAGCAGTTCTTC.

The chain links TRBV6-5 to TRBJ2-7, with D possibly matching TRBD1 (6 bases). The CDR3 contains 14 residues. The V and J ends lost 2 bases and 1 base respectively, with 9 bases between them. Germline V lookup: CDR1 MNHEY, CDR2 SVGAGI. CDR3 region: CASSYLGQSYEQYF. CDR3 in DNA: TGTGCCAGCAGTTACCTCGGACAGTCCTACGAGCAGTACTTC.

The J gene is TRBJ2-2, the V gene TRBV9, with TRBD2 matching 7 bases. CDR1 and CDR2 from the germline V gene are SGDLS and YYNGEE. J was trimmed by 4 bases and V by 2 bases; bases with no gene match: 2. The CDR3 totals 14 residues. CDR3 in DNA: TGTGCCAGCAGCGTCGGGGGGACCACCGGGGAGCTGTTTTTT. Translating it yields CASSVGGTTGELFF.

The rearrangement uses TRBV6-5 and TRBJ1-5; 9 bases agree with TRBD1. Germline V CDR1 and CDR2: MNHEY, SVGAGI. With V trimmed by 6 bases and J by 2 bases, 2 bases remained unmatched. The CDR3 covers 14 residues. CDR3 protein: CASRQGAGNQPQHF. The CDR3 DNA reads as TGTGCCAGCAGACAGGGGGCAGGCAATCAGCCCCAGCATTTT.

V is TRBV19 and J is TRBJ1-2; 7 bases map to TRBD1. Germline CDR1 is LNHDA and CDR2 is SQIVND (reference sequence). CDR3 length: 15 amino acids. V dropped 7 bases and J dropped 2; count of bases not matched to a gene: 10. The CDR3 bases are TGTGCCAGTACAGAACAGGGGACAATAAACTATGGCTACACCTTC. It yields the protein CASTEQGTINYGYTF.

This chain links TRBV29-1 with TRBJ2-4; D not resolved. Trimming left V 1 base short and J 3 bases short, with 13 bases between. The CDR3 runs to 15 residues. CDR1 SQVTM and CDR2 ANQGSEA come from the germline V gene. The CDR3: CSVEGGARLKNIQYF. The CDR3, as DNA: TGCAGCGTTGAAGGCGGAGCGCGTCTCAAAAACATTCAGTACTTC.

V usage is TRBV28 and J usage is TRBJ2-2; 7 nucleotides agree with TRBD1. Looked up from germline, CDR1 is MDHEN and CDR2 is SYDVKM. V was clipped by 6 bases and J by 3 bases; unmatched bases: 4. The CDR3 loop spans 14 amino acids. CDR3 DNA sequence: TGTGCCAGCAGAGGGGGCTTGGACACCGGGGAGCTGTTTTTT. Amino acid sequence: CASRGGLDTGELFF.

Comments on this clone: Other DNA sequences in this sample translate to the same CDR3. This rearrangement joins TRBV9 to TRBJ2-1; unclear D gene. V shed 0 bases and J shed 6 bases, with 4 bases lying between them. Germline V gene data show CDR1 as SGDLS and CDR2 as YYNGEE. The CDR3 totals 12 residues. The CDR3 sequence: CASSVEPNEQFF. CDR3 bases: TGTGCCAGCAGCGTAGAGCCCAATGAGCAGTTCTTC.

This clone was detected only once. The J gene is TRBJ1-6, the V gene TRBV5-1, with 8 bases lining up with TRBD1. V dropped 0 bases and J dropped 2; count of bases not matched to a gene: 4. Per germline, CDR1 SGHRS and CDR2 YFSETQ. CDR3 length: 17 residues. CDR3 DNA: TGCGCCAGCAGCTTGGCTCCGACAGGGGCCTATAATTCACCCCTCCACTTT. Protein sequence: CASSLAPTGAYNSPLHF.

The chain recombines TRBV7-8 with TRBJ2-5, with 8 bases lining up with TRBD2. The J segment lost 1 base and the V segment lost 4 bases, leaving 2 bases of the junction unmatched. Germline CDR1 reads SGHVS; CDR2 reads FQNEAQ. The CDR3 sequence is 14 residues long. CDR3 sequence: CASSYREGQETQYF. CDR3 in DNA: TGTGCCAGCAGCTATCGGGAGGGCCAAGAGACCCAGTACTTC.

This chain links TRBV5-5 with TRBJ1-1; no clear D. There are 15 residues in the CDR3. The germline V gene encodes CDR1 SGHKS and CDR2 YYEKEE (reference sequence). V was shortened by 4 bases and J by 1 base, with 14 bases between the two germline ends. For the CDR3, the DNA is TGTGCCAGCAGCGAATGGACGGCGGGGAACACTGAAGCTTTCTTT. Protein: CASSEWTAGNTEAFF.

This clone was recorded a few times. The DNA for the CDR3 is TGTGCCAGCAGTAAGACAGGGGGTAACACTGAAGCTTTCTTT. Protein sequence: CASSKTGGNTEAFF. The chain is built from TRBV6-5 and TRBJ1-1, with 9 bases identical to TRBD1. Germline assignment: CDR1 MNHEY and CDR2 SVGAGI. The CDR3 consists of 14 residues. Unmatched junction bases numbered 3, after V lost 5 bases and J lost 2 bases.

The chain has TRBV6-5 and TRBJ1-1; 8 positions agree with TRBD1. Trimming took 2 bases from V and 1 from J; bases not matched to a gene: 3. Germline loops: CDR1 MNHEY, CDR2 SVGAGI. The CDR3 covers 15 residues. CDR3 nucleotide sequence: TGTGCCAGCAGTTACACCGGACAGGGGAACACTGAAGCTTTCTTT. It yields the protein CASSYTGQGNTEAFF.

The rearrangement links TRBV4-1 to TRBJ2-2; D perhaps matches TRBD2 (6 bases). Germline values: CDR1 MGHRA, CDR2 YSYEKL. Trimming removed 3 bases at V and 7 bases at J, with 18 bases between. This CDR3 comprises 16 residues. The CDR3 loop reads CASSQEGQTSNGELFF. CDR3 nucleotides: TGCGCCAGCAGCCAGGAGGGCCAGACGTCGAACGGGGAGCTGTTTTTT.

The chain recombines TRBV7-2 with TRBJ1-6; D may be TRBD1 (6 bases). This CDR3 comprises 18 residues. Trimming pared 4 bases from V and 7 bases from J, leaving 23 bases between. Germline CDR1 reads SGHTA; CDR2 reads FQGNSA. The CDR3 DNA sequence: TGTGCCAGCAGCTCAGAGCCAACAGGGTGGAGTACGAATTCACCCCTCCACTTT. Translating it yields CASSSEPTGWSTNSPLHF. Complete variable domain (other parts from reference TRBV7-2 and TRBJ1-6): GAGVSQSPSNKVTEKGKDVELRCDPISGHTALYWYRQSLGQGLEFLIYFQGNSAPDKSGLPSDRFSAERTGGSVSTLTIQRTQQEDSAVYLCASSSEPTGWSTNSPLHFGNGTRLTVT.

CDR3 loop: CASSQGPLGEQFF. CDR3 coding DNA: TGTGCCAGCAGCCAAGGCCCTCTCGGGGAGCAGTTCTTC. The rearrangement uses TRBV4-2 and TRBJ2-1, with D unresolved. V was cut by 1 base and J by 10 bases, with 11 bases left in between. The CDR3 spans 13 residues. Germline CDR1 LGHNA, CDR2 YNFKEQ.

This rearrangement joins TRBV5-1 to TRBJ2-1, with D maybe TRBD1 (5 bases). Germline V gives CDR1 SGHRS, CDR2 YFSETQ. V shed 2 bases and J shed 5 bases, with 11 bases lying between them. This CDR3 has 14 amino acids. CDR3 sequence (DNA): TGCGCCAGCAGCTTATATGGACACGACAATGAGCAGTTCTTC. Translation: CASSLYGHDNEQFF.

In its sample, this clone was seen once. The rearrangement joins TRBV30 to TRBJ2-4, with 13 positions matching TRBD2. Trimming at V came to 2 bases and at J to 8 bases, leaving 12 bases not matched to a gene. Germline V gene data show CDR1 as GTSNPN and CDR2 as SVGIG (reference sequence). The CDR3 runs to 17 residues. The CDR3 DNA sequence: TGTGCCTGGAGTCGCCCGGGACTAGCGGGATTTTTTGACATTCAGTACTTC. This codes for CAWSRPGLAGFFDIQYF.

The genes are TRBV2 and TRBJ1-6; 7 nucleotides align to TRBD1. The V gene end was trimmed by 6 bases and the J gene end by 8 bases; junction bases not matched to a gene: 7. This CDR3 region has 14 residues. Germline loops: CDR1 SNHLY, CDR2 FYNNEI. In DNA, the CDR3 is TGTGCCAGCAGCCTCCAGGGGGTTGATTCACCCCTCCACTTT. Translated, it gives CASSLQGVDSPLHF.

This chain links TRBV5-5 with TRBJ1-1, with no clear D. The V gene lost 6 bases and the J gene lost 1 base, with 16 bases spanning the gap. This CDR3 comprises 15 residues. Germline-derived CDR1 and CDR2 are SGHKS and YYEKEE (reference sequence). CDR3 loop: CASTLILGGNTEAFF. The CDR3 bases are TGTGCCAGCACCCTGATCCTGGGAGGGAACACTGAAGCTTTCTTT.

The V and J genes are TRBV5-5 and TRBJ2-3; tentative D call: TRBD2 (7 bases). This CDR3 is built from 16 residues. Trimming took off 4 bases at V and 6 bases at J, with 21 bases between the two ends. The germline V gene has CDR1 SGHKS and CDR2 YYEKEE (reference sequence). CDR3 sequence (DNA): TGTGCCAGCAGCACGGGGGCGGGGGCCGCCGCGGATACGCAGTATTTT. Amino acids: CASSTGAGAAADTQYF.

V is TRBV6-5 and J is TRBJ1-1; 11 nucleotides agree with TRBD1. Trimming cost V 5 bases and J 2 bases; bases outside gene matches: 1. Germline loops: CDR1 MNHEY, CDR2 SVGAGI. The CDR3 extends over 14 amino acids. CDR3 in DNA: TGTGCCAGCAGTCGGACAGGGGGCAACACTGAAGCTTTCTTT. Translated: CASSRTGGNTEAFF.

About this clone itself: The same CDR3 also results from other DNA sequences found in this sample. The chain uses TRBV19 and TRBJ1-1, with D perhaps matching TRBD1 (5 bases). This CDR3 spans 13 amino acids. Germline CDR1 reads LNHDA; CDR2 reads SQIVND (reference sequence). Trimming took off 5 bases at V and 1 base at J, with 8 bases between the two ends. The CDR3 loop is CASSRDRNTEAFF. DNA for the CDR3: TGTGCCAGTAGTCGCGACAGGAACACTGAAGCTTTCTTT.